One sample yielded the 32 T cell receptor beta chains listed below, sequenced in a study of vaccination and CD4 T cells after COVID-19. Documented time point: late sampling 161 to 241 days after vaccination in a few convalescent patients. TCRdb re-called the PCR reads with MiXCR, one entry per CDR3 protein. The sample lists roughly 30,000 distinct CDR3 sequences, roughly 51% seen once, with roughly 5% in the top ten. The sequencing here drew on CD4+ T cells from blood, taken about 7 months after SARS-CoV-2 vaccination. The receptors derive from a human donor who had recovered from COVID-19.

V and J are TRBV29-1 and TRBJ2-2; 11 bases fit TRBD2. Per the germline V gene, CDR1 is SQVTM and CDR2 is ANQGSEA. The CDR3 runs to 14 residues. V shed 5 bases, J shed 6 bases, and the junction held 5 bases outside the gene matches. The CDR3 sequence: CSVTLAGVAGELFF. DNA of the CDR3: TGCAGCGTTACACTAGCGGGAGTTGCCGGGGAGCTGTTTTTT.

The rearrangement links TRBV7-2 to TRBJ2-7, with a possible D match to TRBD2 (6 bases). This CDR3 is built from 14 residues. The germline V and J ends were trimmed by 6 bases and 3 bases, with 15 bases remaining between them. Germline CDR1 SGHTA, CDR2 FQGNSA. The CDR3 DNA is TGTGCCAGCAGTAAAAGGGCGGGAAACTACGAGCAGTACTTC. This gives the protein CASSKRAGNYEQYF.

This clonotype was recorded a few times. The V and J genes are TRBV19 and TRBJ1-1; the match to TRBD1 covers 7 bases. The V and J ends lost 6 bases and 3 bases, in that order; junction bases with no gene match: 7. The CDR3 totals 14 residues. The V gene's germline CDR1 is LNHDA and CDR2 SQIVND (reference sequence). DNA of the CDR3: TGTGCCAGTAGACCCGGGACAGCATACACTGAAGCTTTCTTT. It codes for CASRPGTAYTEAFF.

About this clonotype: Sequence at one end of the junction differs from germline and may be a read error. The rearrangement links TRBV28 to TRBJ2-1; 7 bases line up with TRBD1. Germline CDR1 and CDR2: MDHEN and SYDVKM. The CDR3 covers 16 residues. The CDR3 coding sequence is TGTGCCAGCAGTTCCCTGATGACAGGGCCCCTGGAGGAGCAGCTCTTC. As protein: CASSSLMTGPLEEQLF.

This chain links TRBV29-1 with TRBJ2-7; D call uncertain. The germline CDR1 and CDR2 sequences are SQVTM and ANQGSEA. The CDR3 extends over 12 amino acids. Trimming removed 2 bases at V and 0 bases at J, with 5 bases between. For the CDR3, the DNA is TGCAGCGTTGAATCTAGCTCCTACGAGCAGTACTTC. It encodes CSVESSSYEQYF.

This clonotype was counted between two and nine times. The chain links TRBV24-1 to TRBJ2-2, with D perhaps TRBD1 (6 bases). CDR3 length: 13 amino acids. Germline V gene lookup returns CDR1 KGHDR and CDR2 SFDVKD. Trimming shortened V by 4 bases and J by 7 bases, and 9 bases separated the two germline ends. DNA of the CDR3: TGTGCCACCAGTGACCAGGGGCGCGGGGAGCTGTTTTTT. Translation: CATSDQGRGELFF.

This chain connects TRBV15 to TRBJ2-1; perhaps D is TRBD1 or TRBD2 (5 bases each). From germline, CDR1 is LNHNV and CDR2 YYDKDF (reference sequence). The V end lost 8 bases, the J end lost 2 bases, and 10 bases lay between the germline ends. CDR3 length: 13 amino acids. The CDR3 loop reads CATQMGAYNEQFF. The CDR3 DNA follows: TGTGCCACCCAGATGGGGGCCTACAATGAGCAGTTCTTC. Supplemented by reference TRBV15 and TRBJ2-1, the full variable domain reads DAMVIQNPRYQVTQFGKPVTLSCSQTLNHNVMYWYQQKSSQAPKLLFHYYDKDFNNEADTPDNFQSRRPNTSFCFLDIRSPGLGDTAMYLCATQMGAYNEQFFGPGTRLTVL.

The chain is built from TRBV7-9 and TRBJ2-1, with 7 bases matching TRBD1. With V trimmed by 8 bases and J by 6 bases, 4 bases remained unmatched. This CDR3 region has 12 residues. The V gene's germline CDR1 is SEHNR and CDR2 FQNEAQ (reference sequence). CDR3 in amino acids: CASARTGNEQFF. DNA for the CDR3: TGTGCCAGCGCTCGGACAGGCAATGAGCAGTTCTTC.

The rearrangement uses TRBV6-5 and TRBJ2-2; D remains ambiguous. The CDR3 is made up of 12 amino acids. Germline assignment: CDR1 MNHEY and CDR2 SVGAGI. Trimming pared 0 bases from V and 9 bases from J, leaving 5 bases between. The CDR3 DNA is TGTGCCAGCAGTTACTCGTCTAGGGAGCTGTTTTTT. Its translation: CASSYSSRELFF.

In regard to this clonotype: The junction does not match germline at one end; this may be a read error. This chain connects TRBV5-3 to TRBJ2-5, with 7 nucleotides matching TRBD2. TRBV5-3 is an ORF, and what it does is uncertain. The CDR3 loop spans 16 amino acids. The CDR3 here is CARGLNWAGEEETQYF. For the CDR3, the DNA is TGTGCCAGAGGCTTGAACTGGGCGGGAGAGGAAGAGACCCAGTACTTC.

This clonotype was found a few times. The rearrangement links TRBV7-2 to TRBJ1-1, with no clear D. The CDR3 is made up of 15 amino acids. With 0 bases removed from V and 1 base from J, the gap between germline ends came to 9 bases. CDR1 and CDR2 from the germline V gene are SGHTA and FQGNSA. This CDR3 is CASSLAPRSNTEAFF. In nucleotides, the CDR3 is TGTGCCAGCAGCTTAGCTCCCCGGTCGAACACTGAAGCTTTCTTT.

The chain is built from TRBV28 and TRBJ1-5; no firm D call. CDR1 and CDR2 (germline): MDHEN, SYDVKM. The ends were cut back, 6 bases at V and 8 bases at J, with 17 bases in the middle. This CDR3 region has 14 residues. CDR3 sequence: CASRAVGPEKPQHF. The CDR3 DNA reads as TGTGCCAGCAGGGCGGTAGGTCCGGAGAAGCCCCAGCATTTT.

This chain connects TRBV7-9 to TRBJ1-1, with D unresolved. Germline V gives CDR1 SEHNR, CDR2 FQNEAQ (reference sequence). Trimming cost V 6 bases and J 4 bases, with 9 bases left between them. The CDR3 length is 12 residues. CDR3 DNA: TGTGCCAGCAGTGGTGAGCTCACTGAAGCTTTCTTT. It encodes CASSGELTEAFF. Full variable domain (outside the CDR3, taken from reference TRBV7-9 and TRBJ1-1): DTGVSQNPRHKITKRGQNVTFRCDPISEHNRLYWYRQTLGQGPEFLTYFQNEAQLEKSRLLSDRFSAERPKGSFSTLEIQRTEQGDSAMYLCASSGELTEAFFGQGTRLTVV.

J is TRBJ2-7 and V is TRBV2; 8 nucleotides line up with TRBD1. Per the germline V gene, CDR1 is SNHLY and CDR2 is FYNNEI. CDR3 length: 11 residues. The V segment lost 8 bases and the J segment 9 bases; nucleotides outside the gene matches: 6. CDR3 nucleotides: TGTGCCAGCTCGCTGACAGGGGTGCAGTACTTC. This encodes CASSLTGVQYF.

This clonotype was observed a few times. The rearrangement joins TRBV7-9 to TRBJ2-7; 7 bases are shared with TRBD2. The V and J ends lost 8 bases and 7 bases, in that order; junction bases with no gene match: 11. The length of the CDR3 is 13 residues. Germline V gene data show CDR1 as SEHNR and CDR2 as FQNEAQ (reference sequence). The CDR3 is CASAGGSIREQYF. In DNA form, the CDR3 reads TGTGCCAGCGCAGGCGGGAGTATTAGAGAGCAGTACTTC.

This rearrangement joins TRBV20-1 to TRBJ1-2; tentatively, D is TRBD1 (5 bases). V was cut by 0 bases and J by 4 bases, with 21 bases left in between. The CDR3 is made up of 17 amino acids. Germline CDR1 DFQATT, CDR2 SNEGSKA (reference sequence). The CDR3 protein is CSAREQLPNWGGYGYTF. The DNA for the CDR3 is TGCAGTGCTAGAGAACAACTCCCAAACTGGGGCGGCTATGGCTACACCTTC.

The V gene is TRBV6-1, the J gene TRBJ2-1; 10 nucleotides align to TRBD2. The CDR3 runs 16 residues. J lost 6 bases, V lost 6 bases, and 11 bases had no gene match. Germline V gene sequence: CDR1 MNHNS, CDR2 SASEGT. CDR3 loop: CASSKPGTSDVNEQFF. The CDR3 DNA follows: TGTGCCAGCAGCAAACCCGGGACTAGCGACGTCAATGAGCAGTTCTTC.

The CDR3 spells CASSQDGTGGYNEQFF. CDR3 DNA: TGCGCCAGCAGCCAAGATGGGACAGGGGGCTACAATGAGCAGTTCTTC. The chain joins TRBV4-3 to TRBJ2-1, with 11 bases lining up with TRBD1. With 0 bases clipped from V and 3 bases from J, the junction kept 1 base outside the gene matches. CDR3 length: 16 residues. Germline V lookup: CDR1 LGHNA, CDR2 YSLEER.

This sequence joins TRBV20-1 and TRBJ2-5, with 7 bases aligning to TRBD2. With V trimmed by 7 bases and J by 5 bases, 10 bases remained unmatched. This CDR3 region has 13 residues. Per germline, CDR1 DFQATT and CDR2 SNEGSKA (reference sequence). In DNA, the CDR3 is TGCAGTGTCCCGAAACCGCGGGGGGAGACCCAGTACTTC. Its protein product is CSVPKPRGETQYF.

V gene TRBV4-1 combines with J gene TRBJ2-5; D may correspond to TRBD1 or TRBD2 (6 bases each). The ends were cut back, 2 bases at V and 5 bases at J, with 9 bases in the middle. Looked up from germline, CDR1 is MGHRA and CDR2 is YSYEKL. This CDR3 is built from 13 residues. Here the CDR3 DNA reads TGCGCCAGCAGCCAATGGAGGGGGGAGACCCAGTACTTC. It codes for CASSQWRGETQYF.

This sequence joins TRBV18 and TRBJ1-5, with 7 bases lining up with TRBD1. Germline trimming cut 3 bases from V and 2 bases from J; bases unmatched to any gene: 1. The CDR3 covers 14 residues. Germline CDR1 KGHSH, CDR2 LQKENI. The CDR3 region has the DNA TGTGCCAGCTCACCCACAGGGGGCAATCAGCCCCAGCATTTT. Protein: CASSPTGGNQPQHF.

The chain recombines TRBV24-1 with TRBJ1-5; D gene ambiguous. CDR1 KGHDR and CDR2 SFDVKD come from the germline V gene. This CDR3 contains 14 residues. V lost 5 bases and J lost 3, with 10 bases in between. CDR3 sequence reads: CATSGIGPNQPQHF. CDR3 coding DNA: TGTGCCACCAGTGGTATTGGCCCCAATCAGCCCCAGCATTTT.

This clonotype was counted a few times. In DNA form, the CDR3 reads TGTGCCAGTGGGGGAGTTTACACAGATACGCAGTATTTT. Amino acids: CASGGVYTDTQYF. The rearrangement links TRBV7-9 to TRBJ2-3; D is possibly TRBD1 or TRBD2 (5 bases each). Germline V CDR1 and CDR2: SEHNR, FQNEAQ (reference sequence). Trimming cost V 9 bases and J 2 bases, with 12 bases left between them. This CDR3 region has 13 residues.

CDR3 bases: TGTGCCAGCAGCCGCCGGACAGGGGAGGCCTACACCTTC. This codes for CASSRRTGEAYTF. The gene calls are TRBV7-2 and TRBJ1-2; 9 bases map to TRBD1. Germline CDR1 and CDR2: SGHTA and FQGNSA. The CDR3 loop spans 13 amino acids. V lost 5 bases, J lost 10 bases, and 8 bases stayed unmatched.

This chain connects TRBV4-2 to TRBJ2-7; the D is unclear. The CDR3 is made up of 12 amino acids. The germline V gene has CDR1 LGHNA and CDR2 YNFKEQ. V lost 1 base to trimming and J lost 1 base, with 2 bases between them. Here the CDR3 DNA reads TGTGCCAGCAGCCAAGGGTCCTACGAGCAGTACTTC. This encodes CASSQGSYEQYF.

This clonotype has more than one count but fewer than ten. The chain employs TRBV7-2 and TRBJ1-6; 7 bases are shared with TRBD1. After removal of 5 bases from V and 9 bases from J, the junction contained 4 bases not matched to a gene. Per germline, CDR1 SGHTA and CDR2 FQGNSA. This CDR3 has 13 residues. The CDR3 spells CASSQNRGSPLHF. CDR3 DNA sequence: TGTGCCAGCAGCCAAAACAGGGGTTCACCCCTCCACTTT.

The V gene is TRBV19, the J gene TRBJ2-3, with TRBD2 identical over 12 bases. CDR1 and CDR2 from the germline V gene are LNHDA and SQIVND (reference sequence). V lost 3 bases to trimming and J lost 5 bases; unmatched junction nucleotides: 12. The CDR3 extends over 18 amino acids. CDR3 residues: CASSIGSTSGRFEDTQYF. The CDR3 nucleotides are TGTGCCAGTAGTATCGGGAGTACTAGCGGGAGGTTTGAAGATACGCAGTATTTT. Variable domain in full (rest from reference TRBV19 and TRBJ2-3): DGGITQSPKYLFRKEGQNVTLSCEQNLNHDAMYWYRQDPGQGLRLIYYSQIVNDFQKGDIAEGYSVSREKKESFPLTVTSAQKNPTAFYLCASSIGSTSGRFEDTQYFGPGTRLTVL.

The V call is TRBV6-5, the J call TRBJ2-5, with TRBD2 identical over 12 bases. The V gene end was trimmed by 2 bases and the J gene end by 2 bases; junction bases not matched to a gene: 24. CDR1 is MNHEY, CDR2 SVGAGI, per germline. CDR3 length equals 23 residues. The CDR3 here is CASSYALTSGSRGSIEGQETQYF. CDR3 in DNA: TGTGCCAGCAGTTACGCGCTGACTAGCGGGAGCCGAGGTAGTATTGAGGGTCAAGAGACCCAGTACTTC.

DNA for the CDR3: TGTGCCAGCAGTGGGTCCCGGACTAGCGGACCTTTTACCGCCAATGAGCAGTTCTTC. Translating it yields CASSGSRTSGPFTANEQFF. This chain links TRBV6-2 or TRBV6-3 with TRBJ2-1; 10 bases are shared with TRBD2. The J segment lost 6 bases and the V segment lost 5 bases, leaving 19 bases of the junction unmatched. The CDR3 spans 19 residues. Per the germline V gene, CDR1 is MNHEY and CDR2 is SVGEGT.

This clonotype has more than one count but fewer than ten. The chain is built from TRBV19 and TRBJ1-5; 10 bases agree with TRBD1. V lost 6 bases, J lost 4 bases, and 3 bases stayed unmatched. This CDR3 has 14 amino acids. Germline CDR1 and CDR2: LNHDA and SQIVND (reference sequence). The CDR3: CASRGTGENQPQHF. In DNA, the CDR3 is TGTGCCAGTAGAGGGACAGGGGAAAATCAGCCCCAGCATTTT.

The J gene is TRBJ1-2, the V gene TRBV2; 9 bases align to TRBD1. Germline lookup yields CDR1 SNHLY and CDR2 FYNNEI. The CDR3 has 13 residues. J lost 8 bases, V lost 7 bases, and 8 bases had no gene match. The CDR3 region is CASNPGQGGGYTF. CDR3 nucleotides: TGTGCCAGCAATCCGGGACAGGGCGGCGGCTACACCTTC.

This clonotype is deemed medium-sized (0.01 to 0.1%). J is TRBJ2-5 and V is TRBV7-2; 7 positions match TRBD1. The CDR3 loop spans 14 amino acids. CDR1 and CDR2 (germline): SGHTA, FQGNSA. The junction had 8 bases not matched to a gene; V was cut back by 5 bases and J by 5 bases. CDR3 nucleotide sequence: TGTGCCAGCAGCCGACAGGGATTGCTGGAGACCCAGTACTTC. It encodes CASSRQGLLETQYF.